A selection of T cell receptor beta chains follows, all from one sample in a study of OX40 agonist ivuxolimab in advanced cancers. This table comes from immunoSEQ multiplex PCR, and its TCRdb copy is limited to in-frame clones, with some not included. This sample has about 12,000 clones, with approximately 90% found just once. Sample: CD4+ or CD8+ T cells sorted from blood, taken in a trial of the OX40 agonist ivuxolimab. The receptors come from an adult with an advanced solid tumor such as melanoma, head and neck, liver or kidney cancer. Each CDR3 is given with its conserved first and last residue. The D gene is left open where the match is weak. Clone size appears in some rows only: once, few, many, or a class for an expanded clone.

j_call d_call v_call clone_size cdr3_length cdr3_aa cdr3_nt
TRBJ2-2 TRBD2 TRBV13 - 16 CASSPKGLAVTGELFF TGTGCCAGCAGCCCAAAAGGTCTAGCGGTCACCGGGGAGCTGTTTTTT
TRBJ1-6 - TRBV7-2 - 13 CASSLGVDSPLHF TGTGCCAGCAGCTTAGGTGTCGATTCACCCCTCCACTTT
TRBJ2-7 - TRBV19 - 13 CASSPDRSYEQYF TGTGCCAGTAGCCCCGACAGATCCTACGAGCAGTACTTC
TRBJ2-7 - TRBV10-3 - 16 CAISEQRGIGVNEQYF TGTGCCATCAGTGAGCAGAGGGGTATAGGGGTCAACGAGCAGTACTTC
TRBJ1-1 - TRBV25-1 - 12 CASSEFNTEAFF TGTGCCAGCAGTGAATTTAACACTGAAGCTTTCTTT
TRBJ2-2 - TRBV7-8 - 16 CASSLIGQGWTGELFF TGTGCCAGCAGCTTAATCGGGCAGGGATGGACCGGGGAGCTGTTTTTT
TRBJ2-7 - TRBV11-2 - 15 CASSVGGRLYREQYF TGTGCCAGCAGCGTCGGGGGAAGACTTTATCGGGAGCAGTACTTC
TRBJ1-1 - TRBV19 - 15 CASSLGSPMNTEAFF TGTGCCAGTAGCCTAGGATCCCCCATGAACACTGAAGCTTTCTTT
TRBJ2-1 TRBD2 TRBV10-2 - 14 CASSASGRSNEQFF TGCGCCAGCAGTGCTAGCGGGAGAAGTAATGAGCAGTTCTTC
TRBJ2-7 TRBD2 TRBV7-8 - 16 CASSLPASGGGFEQYF TGTGCCAGCAGCTTACCCGCTAGCGGGGGGGGGTTCGAGCAGTACTTC
TRBJ1-1 - TRBV19 - 13 CASSRAQNTEAFF TGTGCCAGTAGTAGAGCCCAGAACACTGAAGCTTTCTTT
TRBJ2-7 - TRBV6-5 - 13 CASSYYSGYEQYF TGTGCCAGCAGTTACTATTCGGGCTACGAGCAGTACTTC
TRBJ1-2 TRBD1 TRBV19 few 16 CASSSHLDRVNYGYTF TGTGCCAGTAGTTCCCATCTTGACAGGGTAAACTATGGCTACACCTTC
TRBJ1-2 - TRBV11-3 - 12 CASSLAGYGYTF TGTGCCAGCAGCTTAGCGGGCTATGGCTACACCTTC
TRBJ1-1 - TRBV27 - 12 CASSLQGTEAFF TGTGCCAGCAGTTTACAGGGAACTGAAGCTTTCTTT
TRBJ1-2 TRBD1 TRBV9 once 17 CASSAGQGSFPKHGYTF TGTGCCAGCAGCGCCGGACAGGGATCATTCCCTAAGCATGGCTACACCTTC
TRBJ2-2 TRBD1 TRBV5-4 - 16 CASSSRDRAWTGELFF TGTGCCAGCAGCAGCCGGGACAGGGCTTGGACCGGGGAGCTGTTTTTT
TRBJ2-1 TRBD2 TRBV5-4 - 15 CASSFGTSGSNEQFF TGTGCCAGCAGCTTCGGGACTAGCGGGAGCAATGAGCAGTTCTTC
TRBJ1-2 - TRBV4-3 few 14 CASSQDSGPYGYTF TGCGCCAGCAGCCAAGATTCAGGTCCCTATGGCTACACCTTC
TRBJ2-2 TRBD2 TRBV11-2 - 16 CASSLAPGGSTGELFF TGTGCCAGCAGCTTAGCTCCGGGAGGGTCCACCGGGGAGCTGTTTTTT
TRBJ2-3 - TRBV7-9 - 15 CASSPGTSRTDTQYF TGTGCCAGCAGCCCAGGGACTTCACGCACAGATACGCAGTATTTT
TRBJ2-5 TRBD2 TRBV11-3 - 17 CASSLGLAGGFQETQYF TGTGCCAGCAGCTTAGGACTAGCGGGGGGATTCCAAGAGACCCAGTACTTC
TRBJ1-1 - TRBV29-1 - 13 CSVEIGMNTEAFF TGCAGCGTTGAGATCGGTATGAACACTGAAGCTTTCTTT
TRBJ2-4 - TRBV9 - 14 CASSPLLAKNIQYF TGTGCCAGCAGCCCCCTCCTAGCCAAAAACATTCAGTACTTC
TRBJ2-7 TRBD1 TRBV11-3 - 17 CASSLDMSTGASHEQYF TGTGCCAGCAGCTTAGATATGTCAACAGGGGCTTCCCACGAGCAGTACTTC
TRBJ2-1 - TRBV6-1 - 14 CASRPWDISSEQFF TGTGCCAGCAGGCCCTGGGACATTTCCTCTGAGCAGTTCTTC
TRBJ2-7 - TRBV14 - 15 CASSHRGGPPYEQYF TGTGCCAGCAGCCACCGAGGGGGTCCCCCCTACGAGCAGTACTTC
TRBJ2-3 TRBD2 TRBV6-4 - 15 CASRLLAGGTDTQYF TGTGCCAGCAGGTTACTAGCGGGGGGCACAGATACGCAGTATTTT
TRBJ1-5 - TRBV7-2 - 15 CASSLVQGSNQPQHF TGTGCCAGCAGCTTAGTCCAGGGAAGCAATCAGCCCCAGCATTTT
TRBJ1-2 TRBD1 TRBV9 - 15 CASNHPHGTEDGYTF TGTGCCAGCAACCACCCTCATGGGACAGAAGATGGCTACACCTTC
TRBJ2-7 - TRBV5-1 - 14 CASSPGELHYEQYF TGCGCCAGCAGCCCGGGAGAGCTACACTACGAGCAGTACTTC
TRBJ1-2 - TRBV5-1 - 14 CASSEGTTNYGYTF TGCGCCAGCAGCGAAGGGACAACTAACTATGGCTACACCTTC
TRBJ2-6 - TRBV13 - 17 CASSLGFRPSGANVLTF TGTGCCAGCAGCTTAGGATTCAGGCCCTCTGGGGCCAACGTCCTGACTTTC
TRBJ2-7 - TRBV13 - 12 CASSRSGYEQYF TGTGCCAGCAGCCGGAGCGGGTACGAGCAGTACTTC
TRBJ2-3 - TRBV10-1 - 16 CASSAILSGSTDTQYF TGCGCCAGCAGTGCGATTTTAAGCGGGAGCACAGATACGCAGTATTTT
TRBJ1-1 - TRBV10-1 - 15 CASSETGTSNTEAFF TGCGCCAGCAGTGAAACCGGGACAAGTAACACTGAAGCTTTCTTT
TRBJ1-2 TRBD1 TRBV25-1 - 17 CASSGQTGNRGNYGYTF TGTGCCAGCAGTGGCCAAACCGGAAACAGGGGGAACTATGGCTACACCTTC
TRBJ2-7 - TRBV4-1 - 15 CASSQRGGHRYEQYF TGCGCCAGCAGCCAAAGGGGTGGCCACAGATACGAGCAGTACTTC
TRBJ1-1 - TRBV30 - 12 CAWAVLGPEAFF TGTGCCTGGGCGGTCTTGGGGCCTGAAGCTTTCTTT
TRBJ2-1 - TRBV4-3 - 13 CASSQERSNEQFF TGCGCCAGCAGCCAAGAAAGAAGCAATGAGCAGTTCTTC
TRBJ2-1 - TRBV5-1 - 14 CASTWGPFNNEQFF TGCGCCAGCACTTGGGGCCCCTTTAATAATGAGCAGTTCTTC
TRBJ2-7 - TRBV7-2 - 16 CASSNSGSSSSYEQYF TGTGCCAGCAGCAACTCAGGTTCCTCTAGCTCCTACGAGCAGTACTTC